A selection of T cell receptor beta chains follows, all from one sample in a study of blood T cell repertoires in COVID-19. Sequenced by immunoSEQ multiplex PCR; TCRdb stores in-frame clones only, minus some. The sample has 100,000 to 150,000 clones, 70% to 90% seen once. The sequenced sample consisted of peripheral blood. The source of these receptors is an elderly woman with acute or convalescent COVID-19. Both conserved end residues are part of each CDR3. A D gene is named only where the DNA matches it firmly. The listing skips clone size in some rows; elsewhere it reads once, few, many or a size class.

TRBV5-6	.	TRBJ2-1	.	TGTGCCAGCAGCCCGGTCTCGGTGGGAGCCTACAATGAGCAGTTCTTC	CASSPVSVGAYNEQFF
TRBV9	.	TRBJ2-1	TRBD1	TGTGCCAGCAGCGTAGCTTCGAGGACAGGAGAGCAGTTCTTC	CASSVASRTGEQFF
TRBV6-1	once	TRBJ1-2	TRBD1	TGTGCCAGCAGTGAAGGCCCCAGGGGGAACTATGGCTACACCTTC	CASSEGPRGNYGYTF
TRBV28	.	TRBJ2-7	TRBD1	TGTGCCAGCAGGAGGGACAGGGGCCTCGAGCAGTACTTC	CASRRDRGLEQYF
TRBV9	.	TRBJ2-7	TRBD2	TGTGCCAGCAGCCTGGGGGGGGGTCCTTTCTACGAGCAGTACTTC	CASSLGGGPFYEQYF
TRBV5-1	.	TRBJ1-2	TRBD1	TGCGCCAGCAGCCCCACGGCCGGGACAGAATCTGGCTACACCTTC	CASSPTAGTESGYTF
TRBV7-2	once	TRBJ2-7	TRBD2	TGTGCCAGCAGTCGGTCTAGCGGGGTTTCTACCTACGAGCAGTACTTC	CASSRSSGVSTYEQYF
TRBV5-1	few	TRBJ1-5	.	TGCGCCAGCAGCTTGGATGGACAGTTCAATCAGCCCCAGCATTTT	CASSLDGQFNQPQHF
TRBV4-1	.	TRBJ2-2	.	TGCGCCAGCAGCCAAGATCTCGCAGGGGCGAACACCGGGGAGCTGTTTTTT	CASSQDLAGANTGELFF
TRBV5-6	.	TRBJ2-7	TRBD1	TGTGCCAGCAGGCAGTCCGGGACAGGGAGCTACGAGCAGTACTTC	CASRQSGTGSYEQYF
TRBV11-2	.	TRBJ1-1	.	TGTGCCAGCAGCTTAGGGTTGGGGCGGGGTGAAGCTTTCTTT	CASSLGLGRGEAFF
TRBV24-1	once	TRBJ2-5	TRBD1	TGTGCCACCAGTGAACCCGGGACAGGGGGCCGAGAGACCCAGTACTTC	CATSEPGTGGRETQYF
TRBV5-1	once	TRBJ2-3	TRBD2	TGCGCCAGCAGCTTGGCGGGCGGGAGTGGCACAGATACGCAGTATTTT	CASSLAGGSGTDTQYF
TRBV3-1/TRBV3-2	.	TRBJ2-5	.	TGTGCCAGCAGCCAAGAAGGAGGGGGGGCCGGAGAGACCCAGTACTTC	CASSQEGGGAGETQYF
TRBV12-3/TRBV12-4	.	TRBJ2-7	.	TGTGCCAGCAGTCTACGAGCCGAGCAGTACTTC	CASSLRAEQYF
TRBV7-2	.	TRBJ1-6	.	TGTGCCAGCAGCTTAGGTCAGGCCGGGGGATCACCCCTCCACTTT	CASSLGQAGGSPLHF
TRBV5-1	.	TRBJ1-4	.	TGCGCCAGCAGCTTTGCGGCAACTAATGAAAAACTGTTTTTT	CASSFAATNEKLFF
TRBV7-3	.	TRBJ2-3	TRBD2	TGTGCCAGCAGTATGTATAGCGGGGGCACAGATACGCAGTATTTT	CASSMYSGGTDTQYF
TRBV6-5	.	TRBJ2-2	TRBD2	TGTGCCAGCAGGCGGAGCGGGAGTGGTACCGGGGAGCTGTTTTTT	CASRRSGSGTGELFF
TRBV3-1/TRBV3-2	.	TRBJ1-6	.	TGTGCCAGCAGCCAAGCCGCGATCCATTCCGGTTCACCCCTCCACTTT	CASSQAAIHSGSPLHF
TRBV6-4	.	TRBJ1-1	TRBD1	TGTGCCAGCAGTGACACGCGGACAGGGGGGTACACTGAAGCTTTCTTT	CASSDTRTGGYTEAFF
TRBV5-4	.	TRBJ1-5	.	TGTGCCAGCAGCTTGGGAGGTAGCACCCCAAATCAGCCCCAGCATTTT	CASSLGGSTPNQPQHF
TRBV10-3	.	TRBJ1-1	TRBD1	TGTGCCATCAGTCAAGGACAGGGGGCCGGGAACACTGAAGCTTTCTTT	CAISQGQGAGNTEAFF
TRBV3-1/TRBV3-2	.	TRBJ1-1	TRBD1	TGTGCCAGCAGCCAGGGACAGCTGAACACTGAAGCTTTCTTT	CASSQGQLNTEAFF
TRBV18	.	TRBJ2-4	TRBD1	TGTGCCAGCTCACTGTTGGGACAGGGATTAGCCAAAAACATTCAGTACTTC	CASSLLGQGLAKNIQYF
TRBV3-1/TRBV3-2	.	TRBJ2-5	TRBD2	TGTGCCAGCAGCCAACCAGCGGGGGGGTGGGAGACCCAGTACTTC	CASSQPAGGWETQYF
TRBV20-1	.	TRBJ2-3	.	TGCAGTGCTAGTGCAGGGGGGACAGATACGCAGTATTTT	CSASAGGTDTQYF
TRBV6-2/TRBV6-3	.	TRBJ2-1	TRBD2	TGTGCCAGCAGTGGGACTAGCGCCTACAATGAGCAGTTCTTC	CASSGTSAYNEQFF
TRBV5-4	.	TRBJ2-5	TRBD2	TGTGCCAGCAGCTTGGGCGGGAGTCGTCTAGGTGAGACCCAGTACTTC	CASSLGGSRLGETQYF
TRBV28	.	TRBJ2-7	TRBD2	TGTGCCAGCAGTTTTGCGGGACTAAGGACCTACGAGCAGTACTTC	CASSFAGLRTYEQYF
TRBV11-1	.	TRBJ1-1	.	TGTGCCAGCAGCCCAACAGGGAGCACTGAAGCTTTCTTT	CASSPTGSTEAFF
TRBV10-3	.	TRBJ1-3	TRBD1	TGTGCCATCAGAAGGACAGGGGGTCTGGGTGGAAACACCATATATTTT	CAIRRTGGLGGNTIYF
TRBV28	.	TRBJ1-1	TRBD1	TGTGCCAGCAGTCCCCGGGACAGGGCTATGAACACTGAAGCTTTCTTT	CASSPRDRAMNTEAFF
TRBV11-2	.	TRBJ2-7	TRBD1	TGTGCCAGCAGACTTTCGACAGGGGGGAACGAGCAGTACTTC	CASRLSTGGNEQYF
TRBV7-9	few	TRBJ1-1	.	TGTGCCAGCAGCCGAGAGAACACTGAAGCTTTCTTT	CASSRENTEAFF
TRBV7-8	.	TRBJ2-7	.	TGTGCCAGCAGCTTAGTTTCTTACAGCGGCAGCTCCTACGAGCAGTACTTC	CASSLVSYSGSSYEQYF
TRBV6-6	once	TRBJ1-1	.	TGTGCCAGCAGGCAGATGGAGCCCAACACTGAAGCTTTCTTT	CASRQMEPNTEAFF
TRBV9	once	TRBJ1-4	.	TGTGCCAGCAGTACAGGTTCAGAAGATGAAAAACTGTTTTTT	CASSTGSEDEKLFF
TRBV19	.	TRBJ2-4	TRBD2	TGTGCCAGTAAGGGCGGGGGGAAAAAAAACATTCAGTACTTC	CASKGGGKKNIQYF
TRBV28	.	TRBJ1-1	.	TGTGCCAGCAGTTTCAGAGCAGGGAACACTGAAGCTTTCTTT	CASSFRAGNTEAFF
TRBV9	.	TRBJ1-2	.	TGTGCCAGCAGCGTCAGGGCCTCTAACTATGGCTACACCTTC	CASSVRASNYGYTF
TRBV3-1/TRBV3-2	.	TRBJ2-2	TRBD2	TGTGCCAGCAGCCAAGCGATGGGGACTAGCGCCGGGGAGCTGTTTTTT	CASSQAMGTSAGELFF
TRBV7-2	.	TRBJ2-3	.	TGTGCCAGCAGCTTATCAAGCACAGATACGCAGTATTTT	CASSLSSTDTQYF
TRBV4-2	.	TRBJ2-5	TRBD2	TGTGCCAGCAGCCAAGGGGGGGGAGAAGAGACCCAGTACTTC	CASSQGGGEETQYF
TRBV15	.	TRBJ1-3	.	TGTGCCACCAGCAGAGACGCAGGATCTGGAAACACCATATATTTT	CATSRDAGSGNTIYF
TRBV7-6	.	TRBJ1-4	TRBD1	TGTGCCAGCAGCCCCCGACAGGGGGCTAATGAAAAACTGTTTTTT	CASSPRQGANEKLFF
TRBV11-3	.	TRBJ2-5	.	TGTGCCAGCAGCCTCGGGGGGCCGGGAGAGACCCAGTACTTC	CASSLGGPGETQYF
TRBV3-1/TRBV3-2	.	TRBJ2-3	TRBD2	TGTGCCAGCAGGAACCAGGGTAGCGGGAAGACGTATTTT	CASRNQGSGKTYF
TRBV7-2	.	TRBJ2-7	.	TGTGCCAGCAGCGTAGGACCTGGGGCCGACGAGCAGTACTTC	CASSVGPGADEQYF
TRBV9	once	TRBJ1-3	.	TGTGCCAGCAGCGTAGAATCTTCCAGGTCCTCTGGAAACACCATATATTTT	CASSVESSRSSGNTIYF